This T cell receptor (beta chain) appears in the sequencing data of a study of shared clonotypes between healthy human individuals. Study at large: A few men and a couple of women, aged 18 to 49, were donors. Study outcomes and limitations: Investigators collected only blood, and repertoires in tissues likely differ. An effect of sequencing depth on clonotype sharing among donors was expected.

The protocol was immunoSEQ multiplex PCR, while the TCRdb copy is restricted to in-frame clones and leaves out a portion. This table has 2 million to 2.5 million clones, approximately 96% appearing once. Germline CDR1 SGHRS, CDR2 YFSETQ. This CDR3 spans 15 amino acids. Trimming cost V 0 bases and J 3 bases; bases outside gene matches: 5. Splitting of CD4+ cells produced CD45RA+ naive and CD45RA-negative memory subsets. In regard to this clone: Its antigen remains unknown.

The chain couples TRBV5-1 to TRBJ2-5; TRBD2 matches 7 bases. The source material was naive CD4+ T cells sorted from blood. Subset noted: CD45RA+ positively selected. The sequence was obtained from a man between 18 and 35 years old in good health. The CDR3 here is CASSLEGRAEETQYF. The CDR3 nucleotides are TGCGCCAGCAGCTTGGAAGGGAGGGCGGAAGAGACCCAGTACTTC.